The 15 T cell receptor beta chains in this list originate from one sample, sequenced in a study of T cell responses to AZD1222 COVID-19 vaccine. Profiling relied on immunoSEQ multiplex PCR, and the TCRdb table lists in-frame clones only, not all of them. The sample lists about 35,000 clones; about 88% were seen once. The specimen comprised peripheral blood, sampled on day 0 of AZD1222 vaccination. Every receptor here comes from an adult in good health.

The chain joins TRBV13 to TRBJ2-5; 8 bases line up with TRBD2. The CDR3 sequence is 14 residues long. In germline, CDR1 is PRHDT, CDR2 FYEKMQ (reference sequence). V shed 5 bases, J shed 2 bases, and the junction held 4 bases outside the gene matches. The CDR3 DNA is TGTGCCAGCAGCACCGGGACTAGGCAAGAGACCCAGTACTTC. It encodes CASSTGTRQETQYF.

J is TRBJ1-5 and V is TRBV7-9, with D maybe TRBD1 (6 bases). Germline V CDR1 and CDR2: SEHNR, FQNEAQ (reference sequence). V lost 4 bases and J lost 8, with 15 bases in between. The CDR3 is 14 amino acids. This chain's CDR3 is CASSYTGPLEPQHF. The DNA of the CDR3 is TGTGCCAGCAGCTATACAGGGCCCCTAGAGCCCCAGCATTTT. Drawing the rest from reference TRBV7-9 and TRBJ1-5, the complete variable domain is DTGVSQNPRHKITKRGQNVTFRCDPISEHNRLYWYRQTLGQGPEFLTYFQNEAQLEKSRLLSDRFSAERPKGSFSTLEIQRTEQGDSAMYLCASSYTGPLEPQHFGDGTRLSIL.

A note on this clone: This specimen includes other DNA sequences encoding the same CDR3. The chain joins TRBV19 to TRBJ1-5; maybe TRBD1 (5 bases). From germline, CDR1 is LNHDA and CDR2 SQIVND (reference sequence). Trimming removed 5 bases from V and 0 bases from J, with 14 bases in between. The CDR3 is 16 amino acids. CDR3 in DNA: TGTGCCAGTAGTTTACGACAGACTTATAGCAATCAGCCCCAGCATTTT. As protein: CASSLRQTYSNQPQHF.

V gene TRBV29-1 combines with J gene TRBJ2-2; TRBD1 might be the D (6 bases). V was trimmed by 3 bases and J by 3 bases, leaving 11 bases between them. The CDR3 contains 14 residues. Germline assignment: CDR1 SQVTM and CDR2 ANQGSEA. This CDR3 reads CSVEGAGDTGELFF. In DNA, the CDR3 is TGCAGCGTTGAGGGGGCTGGGGACACCGGGGAGCTGTTTTTT.

The chain employs TRBV9 and TRBJ1-2, with 9 bases identical to TRBD1. V was clipped by 4 bases and J by 8 bases; unmatched bases: 12. In germline, CDR1 is SGDLS, CDR2 YYNGEE. This CDR3 comprises 15 residues. CDR3 in amino acids: CASSPRLQGAYGYTF. CDR3 sequence (DNA): TGTGCCAGCAGCCCACGACTACAGGGGGCCTACGGCTACACCTTC. The full variable domain, its missing parts supplied by reference TRBV9 and TRBJ1-2, is DSGVTQTPKHLITATGQRVTLRCSPRSGDLSVYWYQQSLDQGLQFLIQYYNGEERAKGNILERFSAQQFPDLHSELNLSSLELGDSALYFCASSPRLQGAYGYTFGSGTRLTVV.

The gene calls are TRBV19 and TRBJ1-4; no reliable D call. The CDR3 runs 14 residues. Germline-derived CDR1 and CDR2 are LNHDA and SQIVND (reference sequence). Trimming removed 4 bases at V and 0 bases at J, with 6 bases between. The DNA for the CDR3 is TGTGCCAGTAGTACAGGAGCAACTAATGAAAAACTGTTTTTT. Encoded protein: CASSTGATNEKLFF.

This chain connects TRBV5-1 to TRBJ2-7; 7 positions match TRBD1. V lost 3 bases and J lost 3; bases outside the gene matches: 9. Germline CDR1 is SGHRS and CDR2 is YFSETQ. The CDR3 has 15 residues. This CDR3 reads CASSSSGTAYYEQYF. CDR3 DNA: TGCGCCAGCAGCTCCTCAGGGACAGCCTACTACGAGCAGTACTTC.

V gene TRBV9 combines with J gene TRBJ2-3; D perhaps matches TRBD1 (6 bases). Trimming stripped 2 bases from V and 10 bases from J, with 8 bases between. CDR1 SGDLS and CDR2 YYNGEE come from the germline V gene. The CDR3 is made up of 11 amino acids. DNA of the CDR3: TGTGCCAGCAGCGTGACAGGACCGCAGTATTTT. It specifies CASSVTGPQYF.

This chain joins TRBV6-1 and TRBJ2-7; tentative D call: TRBD1 (5 bases). The CDR3 totals 16 residues. Germline V gene data show CDR1 as MNHNS and CDR2 as SASEGT. The V end was cut by 1 base, the J end by 0 bases, with 13 bases between. CDR3: CASSEVGHLYSYEQYF. CDR3 coding DNA: TGTGCCAGCAGTGAAGTAGGACACCTATACTCCTACGAGCAGTACTTC.

The gene calls are TRBV10-2 and TRBJ2-1; D remains ambiguous. This CDR3 comprises 13 residues. Deletions cut 0 bases from V and 10 bases from J, with 10 bases between. Germline CDR1 is WSHSY and CDR2 is SAAADI. The CDR3 is CASSESVGWEQFF. In DNA, the CDR3 is TGCGCCAGCAGTGAGTCGGTCGGGTGGGAGCAGTTCTTC.

The chain joins TRBV9 to TRBJ1-3; D is perhaps TRBD1 (5 bases). The CDR3 is 16 amino acids. V was clipped by 0 bases and J by 1 base, with 11 bases between them. Per germline, CDR1 SGDLS and CDR2 YYNGEE. The CDR3 bases are TGTGCCAGCAGCGTAGCTGGGACGAGATCTGGAAACACCATATATTTT. It codes for CASSVAGTRSGNTIYF.

V and J are TRBV7-6 and TRBJ2-2, with 7 bases lining up with TRBD1. This CDR3 comprises 15 residues. Germline lookup yields CDR1 SGHVS and CDR2 FNYEAQ. Trimming at V came to 5 bases and at J to 2 bases, leaving 5 bases not matched to a gene. The CDR3: CASSEQGVNTGELFF. CDR3 DNA: TGTGCCAGCAGCGAGCAGGGGGTAAACACCGGGGAGCTGTTTTTT.

CDR3 protein: CATGWGQEETQYF. The DNA for the CDR3 is TGTGCCACCGGCTGGGGACAGGAAGAGACCCAGTACTTC. This chain joins TRBV24-1 and TRBJ2-5; 8 positions match TRBD1. Losses at the gene ends were 9 bases for V and 3 bases for J; bases not matched to a gene: 5. Germline CDR1 reads KGHDR; CDR2 reads SFDVKD. The CDR3 consists of 13 residues.

This chain uses TRBV4-1 with TRBJ2-3; TRBD2 matches 12 bases. J gave up 3 bases and V 3 bases, and 1 base lay outside the gene matches. CDR3 length: 15 residues. Per germline, CDR1 MGHRA and CDR2 YSYEKL. In nucleotides, the CDR3 is TGCGCCAGCAGCCAGGGACTAGCGGGTACAGATACGCAGTATTTT. Translated, it gives CASSQGLAGTDTQYF.

Here the CDR3 reads CASSNTGRAETQYF. The CDR3 DNA follows: TGTGCCAGCAGCAACACAGGGAGGGCAGAGACCCAGTACTTC. The V and J genes are TRBV21-1 and TRBJ2-5; the table's D gene call, TRBD2, was not cross checked with the DNA. TRBV21-1 is a documented pseudogene. The CDR3 is 14 amino acids.